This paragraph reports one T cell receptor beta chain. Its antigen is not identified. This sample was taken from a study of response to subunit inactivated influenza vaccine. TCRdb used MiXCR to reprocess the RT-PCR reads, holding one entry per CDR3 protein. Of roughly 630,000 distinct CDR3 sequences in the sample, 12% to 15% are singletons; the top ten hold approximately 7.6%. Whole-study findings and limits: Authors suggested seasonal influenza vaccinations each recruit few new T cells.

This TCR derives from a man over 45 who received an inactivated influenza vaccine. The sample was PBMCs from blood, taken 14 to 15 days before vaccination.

CDR3: CASSELVRPQDEGDTQYF. DNA for the CDR3: TGTGCCAGCAGTGAATTGGTTCGGCCCCAAGACGAGGGAGATACGCAGTATTTT. V gene TRBV2 combines with J gene TRBJ2-3, with TRBD2 as a possible D gene (5 bases). There are 18 residues in the CDR3. Trimming took 2 bases from V and 5 from J, leaving 23 bases between them. Germline V lookup: CDR1 SNHLY, CDR2 FYNNEI.